This TCR beta chain was sequenced in a study of control samples from healthy donors and cancer patients. The method was immunoSEQ multiplex PCR; TCRdb's version includes in-frame clones alone and lacks a portion of them. The sample has 75,000 to 100,000 clones, 88% seen once; the top ten hold less than 15%. Germline V gives CDR1 LGHNT, CDR2 FRNRAP. V lost 0 bases to trimming and J lost 3 bases, with 8 bases between them. The CDR3 consists of 14 residues. V usage is TRBV12-5 and J usage is TRBJ1-2; D gene unclear. Sequencing was done on a sample of blood. The source is a man between 25 and 39 years old in good health. The CDR3 region is CASGLVPQDYGYTF. The CDR3 DNA is TGTGCTAGTGGTTTGGTACCCCAGGACTATGGCTACACCTTC.